The 15 T cell receptor beta chains in this list originate from one sample, sequenced in a study of graft-versus-host responses after intestinal transplantation. No antigen has been identified for these receptors. Method: immunoSEQ multiplex PCR; TCRdb's copy keeps in-frame clones and lacks some. This table has 95,000 to 130,000 clones, about nine tenths appearing once. The sequenced sample was unstimulated CD4+ T cells sorted from spleen or lymph node cells, obtained before intestinal transplant. The receptors here all came from a human donor who received an intestinal transplant.

The chain links TRBV5-1 to TRBJ2-1; 12 nucleotides match TRBD2. The CDR3 has 15 amino acids. CDR1 SGHRS and CDR2 YFSETQ come from the germline V gene. V lost 6 bases and J lost 5; bases outside the gene matches: 6. This CDR3 reads CASNKLAGGHNEQFF. The CDR3, as DNA: TGCGCCAGCAACAAACTAGCGGGGGGCCACAATGAGCAGTTCTTC.

This clone was recorded once. This CDR3 is also generated by other DNA sequences in the sample. The chain combines TRBV5-1 with TRBJ2-5; 11 nucleotides match TRBD2. In germline, CDR1 is SGHRS, CDR2 YFSETQ. CDR3 length: 14 amino acids. J lost 13 bases, V lost 4 bases, and 12 bases had no gene match. The CDR3 nucleotides are TGCGCCAGCAGCCCTATACTAGCGGGGGATTTTCCGTACTTC. Translating it yields CASSPILAGDFPYF. The variable domain in full, with the rest retrieved from reference TRBV5-1 and TRBJ2-5, is KAGVTQTPRYLIKTRGQQVTLSCSPISGHRSVSWYQQTPGQGLQFLFEYFSETQRNKGNFPGRFSGRQFSNSRSEMNVSTLELGDSALYLCASSPILAGDFPYFGPGTRLLVL.

About this clone: The same CDR3 arises from other DNA sequences in this sample as well. This chain links TRBV28 with TRBJ2-7; D is uncertain. From germline, CDR1 is MDHEN and CDR2 SYDVKM. V shed 6 bases and J shed 5 bases, with 20 bases lying between them. The CDR3 consists of 15 residues. The CDR3 reads CASSLPGLSENEQYF. The CDR3 DNA follows: TGTGCCAGCAGCCTCCCTGGATTGAGCGAGAACGAGCAGTACTTC.

V usage is TRBV18 and J usage is TRBJ2-3, with 8 bases matching TRBD1. The trim removed 0 bases at V and 4 bases at J, leaving 3 bases unmatched. The CDR3 length is 15 residues. Germline loops: CDR1 KGHSH, CDR2 LQKENI. The CDR3 region is CASSPPWTGSDTQYF. CDR3 in DNA: TGTGCCAGCTCACCACCTTGGACAGGGTCAGATACGCAGTATTTT.

The chain carries TRBV11-2 and TRBJ2-7; 9 nucleotides match TRBD2. After removal of 0 bases from V and 4 bases from J, the junction contained 4 bases not matched to a gene. Germline V gene lookup returns CDR1 SGHAT and CDR2 FQNNGV. The CDR3 contains 15 residues. The CDR3 reads CASSLEGRGGYEQYF. CDR3 DNA: TGTGCCAGCAGCTTAGAAGGGCGGGGGGGGTACGAGCAGTACTTC.

The V and J genes are TRBV6-1 and TRBJ2-7, with D possibly matching TRBD1 (6 bases). Germline V gene data show CDR1 as MNHNS and CDR2 as SASEGT. V dropped 4 bases and J dropped 3 bases, with 10 bases sitting between them. There are 13 residues in the CDR3. The CDR3 bases are TGTGCCAGCAGTGCCGGACAGCTCTACGAGCAGTACTTC. It encodes CASSAGQLYEQYF.

This clone was detected only a few times. Distinct nucleotide sequences in the sample also encode this CDR3. The V and J genes are TRBV5-1 and TRBJ1-5; D possibly corresponds to TRBD1 (6 bases). V was cut by 0 bases and J by 2 bases, with 9 bases left in between. CDR3 length: 15 amino acids. Germline loops: CDR1 SGHRS, CDR2 YFSETQ. The CDR3: CASSLEGGGNQPQHF. The CDR3 DNA follows: TGCGCCAGCAGCTTGGAAGGGGGTGGCAATCAGCCCCAGCATTTT.

This chain links TRBV30 with TRBJ2-7; 9 bases line up with TRBD1. The CDR3 totals 14 residues. With V trimmed by 0 bases and J by 6 bases, 6 bases remained unmatched. CDR1 is GTSNPN, CDR2 SVGIG, per germline (reference sequence). The CDR3 region is CAWSVGQGSLEQYF. The CDR3 DNA reads TGTGCCTGGAGTGTCGGACAGGGGAGCCTCGAGCAGTACTTC. Combining the CDR3 with reference TRBV30 and TRBJ2-7 gives the whole variable domain SQTIHQWPATLVQPVGSPLSLECTVEGTSNPNLYWYRQAAGRGLQLLFYSVGIGQISSEVPQNLSASRPQDRQFILSSKKLLLSDSGFYLCAWSVGQGSLEQYFGPGTRLTVT.

V is TRBV9 and J is TRBJ1-1; TRBD1 matches at 9 bases. CDR1 SGDLS and CDR2 YYNGEE come from the germline V gene. The length of the CDR3 is 15 residues. V shed 0 bases and J 4 bases; nucleotides not matched to a gene: 4. CDR3 region: CASSVEGQGLTEAFF. The DNA for the CDR3 is TGTGCCAGCAGCGTAGAAGGACAGGGGCTCACTGAAGCTTTCTTT.

With respect to this clone: This CDR3 is also generated by other DNA sequences in the sample. This chain joins TRBV6-1 and TRBJ2-5, with 7 bases that match TRBD1. Germline loops: CDR1 MNHNS, CDR2 SASEGT. The trim removed 4 bases at V and 2 bases at J, leaving 7 bases unmatched. The CDR3 spans 15 residues. This CDR3 reads CASSAPTGSQETQYF. CDR3 nucleotides: TGTGCCAGCAGTGCCCCGACAGGGTCACAAGAGACCCAGTACTTC.

The chain employs TRBV28 and TRBJ2-5; 10 bases match TRBD2. The end of the DNA fits TRBJ2-7 better, so the J call may be wrong. The CDR3 is 15 residues long. CDR1 is MDHEN and CDR2 is SYDVKM in the germline V gene. For the CDR3, the DNA is TGTGCCAGCAGCCAGTCCAGCGGGAGGGCCTACGAGCAGTACTTC. This translates into CASSQSSGRAYEQYF.

This clone was seen just once. The rearrangement links TRBV30 to TRBJ2-3; D perhaps matches TRBD2 (6 bases). Trimming pared 3 bases from V and 0 bases from J, leaving 13 bases between. CDR1 is GTSNPN, CDR2 SVGIG, per germline (reference sequence). The CDR3 has 15 residues. The CDR3 reads CAWRLGGSSTDTQYF. The CDR3 coding sequence is TGTGCCTGGAGATTGGGAGGATCCAGCACAGATACGCAGTATTTT.

The CDR3 region has the DNA TGCGCCAGCAGTGAGACTAGCGGGAGAACAGATACGCAGTATTTT. It yields the protein CASSETSGRTDTQYF. This sequence joins TRBV10-1 and TRBJ2-3; TRBD2 matches at 11 bases. This CDR3 contains 15 residues. V lost 2 bases and J lost 3; bases outside the gene matches: 1. The germline V gene has CDR1 WNHNN and CDR2 SYGVQD (reference sequence).

There are a few counts of this clone. The rearrangement uses TRBV6-5 and TRBJ2-7; D might be TRBD1 (6 bases). The ends were cut back, 2 bases at V and 3 bases at J, with 14 bases in the middle. This CDR3 region has 15 residues. CDR1 MNHEY and CDR2 SVGAGI come from the germline V gene. CDR3 DNA sequence: TGTGCCAGCAGTTACAGCCAGGGGAGCTACTACGAGCAGTACTTC. Amino acid sequence: CASSYSQGSYYEQYF.

The CDR3 sequence is CASSLQVSGNTIYF. In DNA form, the CDR3 reads TGTGCCAGCAGTCTACAGGTTTCTGGAAACACCATATATTTT. The rearrangement links TRBV6-1 to TRBJ1-3, with D perhaps matching TRBD1 (5 bases). Germline V CDR1 and CDR2: MNHNS, SASEGT. V lost 5 bases and J lost 1, with 9 bases in between. The CDR3 length is 14 residues.